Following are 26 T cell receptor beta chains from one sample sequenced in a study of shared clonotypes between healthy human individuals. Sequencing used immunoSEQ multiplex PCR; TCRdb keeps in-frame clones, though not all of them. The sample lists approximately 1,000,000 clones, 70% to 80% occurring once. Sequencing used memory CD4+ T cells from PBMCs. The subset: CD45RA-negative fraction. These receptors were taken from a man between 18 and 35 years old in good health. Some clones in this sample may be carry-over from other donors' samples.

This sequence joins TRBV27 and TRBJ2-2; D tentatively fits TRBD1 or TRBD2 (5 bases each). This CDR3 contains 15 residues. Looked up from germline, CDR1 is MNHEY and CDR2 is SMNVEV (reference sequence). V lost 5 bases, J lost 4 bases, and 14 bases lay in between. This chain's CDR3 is CASSTPRGATGELFF. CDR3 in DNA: TGTGCCAGCAGTACTCCAAGGGGAGCCACCGGGGAGCTGTTTTTT.

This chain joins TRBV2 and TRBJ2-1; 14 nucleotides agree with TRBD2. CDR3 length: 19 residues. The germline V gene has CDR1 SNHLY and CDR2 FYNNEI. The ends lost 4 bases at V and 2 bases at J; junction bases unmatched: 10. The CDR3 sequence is CASSGGTSGSIRPYNEQFF. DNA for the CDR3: TGTGCCAGCAGTGGAGGGACTAGCGGGAGTATCCGTCCCTACAATGAGCAGTTCTTC. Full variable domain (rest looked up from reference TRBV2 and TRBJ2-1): EPEVTQTPSHQVTQMGQEVILRCVPISNHLYFYWYRQILGQKVEFLVSFYNNEISEKSEIFDDQFSVERPDGSNFTLKIRSTKLEDSAMYFCASSGGTSGSIRPYNEQFFGPGTRLTVL.

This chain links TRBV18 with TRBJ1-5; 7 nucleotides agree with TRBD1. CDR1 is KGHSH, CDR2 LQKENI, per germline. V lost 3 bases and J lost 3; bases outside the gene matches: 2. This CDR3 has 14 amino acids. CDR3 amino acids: CASSPGQHNQPQHF. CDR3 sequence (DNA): TGTGCCAGCTCACCGGGACAGCACAATCAGCCCCAGCATTTT.

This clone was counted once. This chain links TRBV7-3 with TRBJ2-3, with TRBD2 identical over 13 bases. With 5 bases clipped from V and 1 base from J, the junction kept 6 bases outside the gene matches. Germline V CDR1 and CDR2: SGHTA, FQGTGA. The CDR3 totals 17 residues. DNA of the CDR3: TGTGCCAGCAGCCTACTTGGACTAGCGGGGGGCACAGATACGCAGTATTTT. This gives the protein CASSLLGLAGGTDTQYF.

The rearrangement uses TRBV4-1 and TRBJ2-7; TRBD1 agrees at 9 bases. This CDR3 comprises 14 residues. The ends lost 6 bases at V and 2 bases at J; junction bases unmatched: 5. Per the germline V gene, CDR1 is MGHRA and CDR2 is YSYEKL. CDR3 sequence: CASRAGTGTYEQYF. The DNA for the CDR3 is TGCGCCAGCAGGGCCGGGACAGGGACCTACGAGCAGTACTTC.

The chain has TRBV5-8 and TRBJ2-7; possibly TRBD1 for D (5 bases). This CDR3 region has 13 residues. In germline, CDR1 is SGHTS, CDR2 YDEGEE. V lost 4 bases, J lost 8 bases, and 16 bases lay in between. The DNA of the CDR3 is TGTGCCAGCAGCCGAGAACAGGAGACAAAGCAGTACTTC. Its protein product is CASSREQETKQYF. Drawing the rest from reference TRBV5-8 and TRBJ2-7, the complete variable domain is EAGVTQSPTHLIKTRGQQATLRCSPISGHTSVYWYQQALGLGLQFLLWYDEGEERNRGNFPPRFSGRQFPNYSSELNVNALELEDSALYLCASSREQETKQYFGPGTRLTVT.

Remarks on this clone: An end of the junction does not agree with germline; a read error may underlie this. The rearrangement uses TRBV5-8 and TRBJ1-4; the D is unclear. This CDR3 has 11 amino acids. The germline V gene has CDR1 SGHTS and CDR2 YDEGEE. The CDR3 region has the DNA TGTGCCAGCAGAGCTCGGGGATTGGAAAGTTTT. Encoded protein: CASRARGLESF.

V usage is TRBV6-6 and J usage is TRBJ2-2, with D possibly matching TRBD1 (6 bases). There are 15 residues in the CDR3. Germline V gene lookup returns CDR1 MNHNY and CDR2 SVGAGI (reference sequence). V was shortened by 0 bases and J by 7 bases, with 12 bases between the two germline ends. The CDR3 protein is CASSYSDRRIGELFF. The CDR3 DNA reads TGTGCCAGCAGTTACTCGGACAGAAGAATCGGGGAGCTGTTTTTT.

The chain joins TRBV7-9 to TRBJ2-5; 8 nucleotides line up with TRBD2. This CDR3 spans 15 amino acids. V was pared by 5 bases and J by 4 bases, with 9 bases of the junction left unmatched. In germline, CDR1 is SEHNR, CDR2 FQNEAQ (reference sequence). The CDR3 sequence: CASSTTSGSGETQYF. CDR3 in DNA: TGTGCCAGCAGCACCACAAGCGGGAGCGGAGAGACCCAGTACTTC.

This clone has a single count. The CDR3 DNA is TGTGCCAGCAGCGGTGCGGGGAATGACGGGACCCAGTACTTC. Encoded protein: CASSGAGNDGTQYF. The chain links TRBV11-2 to TRBJ2-5; TRBD2 is a possible D gene (6 bases). CDR3 length: 14 residues. Germline assignment: CDR1 SGHAT and CDR2 FQNNGV. Trimming took off 5 bases at V and 7 bases at J, with 17 bases between the two ends.

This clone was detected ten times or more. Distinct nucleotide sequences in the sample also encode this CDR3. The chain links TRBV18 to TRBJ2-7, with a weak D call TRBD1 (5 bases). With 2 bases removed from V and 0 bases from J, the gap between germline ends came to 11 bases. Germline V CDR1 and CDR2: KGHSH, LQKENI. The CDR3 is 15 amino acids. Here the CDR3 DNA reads TGTGCCAGCTCACCATTTCAGGGCGGCTCCTACGAGCAGTACTTC. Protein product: CASSPFQGGSYEQYF.

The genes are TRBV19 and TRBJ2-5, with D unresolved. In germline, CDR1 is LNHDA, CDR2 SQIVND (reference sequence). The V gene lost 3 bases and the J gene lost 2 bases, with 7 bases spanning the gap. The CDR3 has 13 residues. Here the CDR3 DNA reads TGTGCCAGTAGTATGAGTGGACAAGAGACCCAGTACTTC. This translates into CASSMSGQETQYF. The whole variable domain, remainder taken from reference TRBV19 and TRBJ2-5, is DGGITQSPKYLFRKEGQNVTLSCEQNLNHDAMYWYRQDPGQGLRLIYYSQIVNDFQKGDIAEGYSVSREKKESFPLTVTSAQKNPTAFYLCASSMSGQETQYFGPGTRLLVL.

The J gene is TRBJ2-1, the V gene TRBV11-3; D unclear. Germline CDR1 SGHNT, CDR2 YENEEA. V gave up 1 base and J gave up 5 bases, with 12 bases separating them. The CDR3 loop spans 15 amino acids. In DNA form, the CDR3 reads TGTGCCAGCAGCTTAGGAGGTTCAAGCGACAATGAGCAGTTCTTC. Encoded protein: CASSLGGSSDNEQFF.

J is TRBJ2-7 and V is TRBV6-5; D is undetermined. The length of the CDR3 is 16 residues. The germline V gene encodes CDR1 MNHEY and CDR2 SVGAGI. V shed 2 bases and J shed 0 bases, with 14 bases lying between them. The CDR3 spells CASSYPDATSSYEQYF. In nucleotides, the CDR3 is TGTGCCAGCAGTTACCCCGACGCAACGAGCTCCTACGAGCAGTACTTC.

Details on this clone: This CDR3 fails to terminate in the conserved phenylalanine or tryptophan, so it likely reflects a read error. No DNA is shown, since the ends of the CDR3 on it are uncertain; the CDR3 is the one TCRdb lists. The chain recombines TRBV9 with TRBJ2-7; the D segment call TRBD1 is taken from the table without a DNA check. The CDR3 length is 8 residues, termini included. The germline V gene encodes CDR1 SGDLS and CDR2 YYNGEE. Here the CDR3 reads CASSHRGP.

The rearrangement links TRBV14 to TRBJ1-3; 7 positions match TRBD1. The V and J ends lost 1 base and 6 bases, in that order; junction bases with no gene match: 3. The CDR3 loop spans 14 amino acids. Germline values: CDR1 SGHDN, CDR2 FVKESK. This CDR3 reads CASSQGRGINTIYF. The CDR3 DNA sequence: TGTGCCAGCAGCCAAGGCAGGGGGATAAACACCATATATTTT.

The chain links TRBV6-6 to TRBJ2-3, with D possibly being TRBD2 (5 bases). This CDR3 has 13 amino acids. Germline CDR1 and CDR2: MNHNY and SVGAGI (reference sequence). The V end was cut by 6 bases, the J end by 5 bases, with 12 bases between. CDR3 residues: CASRHDGEDTQYF. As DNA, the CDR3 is TGTGCCAGCAGGCACGACGGGGAAGATACGCAGTATTTT.

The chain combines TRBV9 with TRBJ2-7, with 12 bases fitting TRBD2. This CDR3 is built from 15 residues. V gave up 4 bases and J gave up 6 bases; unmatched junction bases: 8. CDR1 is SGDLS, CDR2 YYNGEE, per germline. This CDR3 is CASSPRTSGTAEQYF. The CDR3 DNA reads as TGTGCCAGCAGCCCGAGGACTAGCGGGACGGCCGAGCAGTACTTC.

The CDR3 nucleotides read TGTGCCAGCAGCTTAGGTCGGTTCGCGGAGATAAACAATGAGCAGTTCTTC. Encoded protein: CASSLGRFAEINNEQFF. This sequence joins TRBV11-2 and TRBJ2-1; D not certain. Trimming removed 1 base at V and 5 bases at J, with 18 bases between. Per the germline V gene, CDR1 is SGHAT and CDR2 is FQNNGV. CDR3 length: 17 amino acids.

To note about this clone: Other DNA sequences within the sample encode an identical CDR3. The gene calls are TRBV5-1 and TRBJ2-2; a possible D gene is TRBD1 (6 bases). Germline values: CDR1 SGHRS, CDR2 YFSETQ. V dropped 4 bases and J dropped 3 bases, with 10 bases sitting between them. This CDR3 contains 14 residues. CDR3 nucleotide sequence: TGCGCCAGCAGCCCTCGGACAGACACCGGGGAGCTGTTTTTT. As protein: CASSPRTDTGELFF.

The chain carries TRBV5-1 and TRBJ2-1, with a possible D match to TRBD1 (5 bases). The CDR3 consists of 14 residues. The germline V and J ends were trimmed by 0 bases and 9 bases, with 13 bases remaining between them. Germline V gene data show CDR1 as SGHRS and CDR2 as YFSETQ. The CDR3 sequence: CASSLGGPGIEQFF. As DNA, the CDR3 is TGCGCCAGCAGCTTGGGAGGACCAGGGATTGAGCAGTTCTTC.

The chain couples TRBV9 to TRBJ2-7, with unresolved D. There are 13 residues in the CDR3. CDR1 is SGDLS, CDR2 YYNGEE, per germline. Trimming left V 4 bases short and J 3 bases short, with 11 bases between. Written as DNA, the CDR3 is TGTGCCAGCAGCCCCCGTTTGGACTACGAGCAGTACTTC. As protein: CASSPRLDYEQYF.

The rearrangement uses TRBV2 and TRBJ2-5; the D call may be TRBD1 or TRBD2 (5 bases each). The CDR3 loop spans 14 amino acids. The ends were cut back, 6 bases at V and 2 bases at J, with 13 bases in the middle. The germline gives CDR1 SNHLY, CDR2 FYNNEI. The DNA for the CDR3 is TGTGCCAGCAGGGAGGACACCCCTCAAGAGACCCAGTACTTC. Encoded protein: CASREDTPQETQYF.

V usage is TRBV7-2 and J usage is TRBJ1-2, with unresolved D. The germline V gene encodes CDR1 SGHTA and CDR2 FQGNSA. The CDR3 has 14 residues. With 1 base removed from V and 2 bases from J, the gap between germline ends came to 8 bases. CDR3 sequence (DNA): TGTGCCAGCAGCTTAGAACGGGGAAACTATGGCTACACCTTC. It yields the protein CASSLERGNYGYTF.

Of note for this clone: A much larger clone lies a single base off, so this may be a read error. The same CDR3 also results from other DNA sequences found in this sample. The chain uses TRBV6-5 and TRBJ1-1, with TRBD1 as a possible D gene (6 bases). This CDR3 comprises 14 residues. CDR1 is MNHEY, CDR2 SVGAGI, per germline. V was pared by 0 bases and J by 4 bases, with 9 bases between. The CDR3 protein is CASSYSRGGTEAFF. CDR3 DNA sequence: TGTGCCAGCAGTTACTCGAGGGGGGGCACTGAAGCTTTCTTT.

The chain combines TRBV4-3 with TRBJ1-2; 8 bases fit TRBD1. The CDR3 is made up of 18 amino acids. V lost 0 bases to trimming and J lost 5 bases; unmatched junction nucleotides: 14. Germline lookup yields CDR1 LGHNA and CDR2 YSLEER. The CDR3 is CASSQDRGSGGQVYGYTF. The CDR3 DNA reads TGCGCCAGCAGCCAAGATAGGGGCTCGGGGGGACAGGTATATGGCTACACCTTC.